This TCR beta chain was observed in a study of blood T cell repertoires in COVID-19. Study summary: The United States, Italy and Spain were the sources of the acute and convalescent COVID-19 samples.

Measured with immunoSEQ multiplex PCR; TCRdb has only the in-frame clones, and not every one. The sample lists roughly 220,000 clones; around three quarters were seen once. Sequencing used peripheral blood. The TCR was taken from a woman between 65 and 79 years old with acute or convalescent COVID-19.

The CDR3 region has the DNA TGTGCCAGCAGTCGGCCGGACAGGGGAAGAGGGGCAAGTCAGCCCCAGCATTTT. Its translation: CASSRPDRGRGASQPQHF. The chain has TRBV6-6 and TRBJ1-5, with TRBD1 identical over 9 bases. Germline loops: CDR1 MNHNY, CDR2 SVGAGI (reference sequence). The CDR3 runs 18 residues. The V and J ends lost 5 bases and 6 bases, in that order; junction bases with no gene match: 17.